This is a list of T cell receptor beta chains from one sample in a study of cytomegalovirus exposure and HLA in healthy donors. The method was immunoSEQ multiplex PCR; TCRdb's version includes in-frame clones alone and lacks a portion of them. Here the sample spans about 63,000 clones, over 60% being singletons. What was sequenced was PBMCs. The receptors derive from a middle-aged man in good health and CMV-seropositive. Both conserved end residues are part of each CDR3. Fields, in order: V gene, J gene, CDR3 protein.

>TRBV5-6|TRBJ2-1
CASSLLGAREQFF
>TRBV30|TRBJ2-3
CAWYSGGYTDTQYF
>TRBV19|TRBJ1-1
CASSPRRGTEAFF
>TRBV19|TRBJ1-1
CASSMSRGFTEAFF
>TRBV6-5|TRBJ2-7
CASRGGAGNYEQYF
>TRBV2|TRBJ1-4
CASSEQGRKALLFF
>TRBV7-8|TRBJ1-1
CASSSNGLGGDTEAFF
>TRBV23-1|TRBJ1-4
CASKLDRNIGDEKLFF
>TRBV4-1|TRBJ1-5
CASSQEQGDQPQHF
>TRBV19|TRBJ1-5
CASSIARGRANNQPQHF
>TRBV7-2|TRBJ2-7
CASSPAGLAGGHREQYF
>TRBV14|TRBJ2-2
CASSQTGQGDAGELFF
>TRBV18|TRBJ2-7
CASSLRTGAYEQYF
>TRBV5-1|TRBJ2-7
CASSLGTLAYEQYF
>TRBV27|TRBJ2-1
CASSLSVSSYNEQFF
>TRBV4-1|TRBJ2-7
CASSLGDRVNHEQYF
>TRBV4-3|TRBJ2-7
CASSLGHGQTYEQYF
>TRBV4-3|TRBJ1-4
CASSQEFQDSPNEKLFF
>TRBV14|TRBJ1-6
CASSQEGQLGDSPLHF
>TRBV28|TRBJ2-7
CASSFQRELSDEQYF
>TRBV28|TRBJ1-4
CASSQYRQFNEKLFF
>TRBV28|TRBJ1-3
CASSSGGNSGNTIYF
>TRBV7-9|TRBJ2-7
CASSFTGDRSYEQYF
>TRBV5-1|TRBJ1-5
CASSLNRNQPQHF
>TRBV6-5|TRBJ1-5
CASSYTGGPNQPQHF
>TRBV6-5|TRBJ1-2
CASTRSGQGGYGYTF
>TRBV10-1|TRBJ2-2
CASSELAGSANTGELFF
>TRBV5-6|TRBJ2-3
CASSFSGRAEYF
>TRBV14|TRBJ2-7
CASSPSSGTAYEQYF
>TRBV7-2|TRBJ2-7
CASSLDHGDSYEQYF
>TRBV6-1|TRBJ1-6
CASSVIPGQGIGAPLHF
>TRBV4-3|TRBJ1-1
CASSPSRGYTEAFF
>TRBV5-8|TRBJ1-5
CASSLDGSNQPQHF
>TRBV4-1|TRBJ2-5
CASSQDPTQETQYF
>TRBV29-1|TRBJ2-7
CSVEDRGGLRDEQYF
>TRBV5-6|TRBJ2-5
CASSLQGREETQYF
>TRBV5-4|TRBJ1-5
CASSLAGNSNQPQHF
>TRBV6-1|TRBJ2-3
CASTVGTDTQYF
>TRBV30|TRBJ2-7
CAWDSGSKHEQYF
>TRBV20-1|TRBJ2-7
CSARSINEQYF
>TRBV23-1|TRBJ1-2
CASSQGGQGVFGYGYTF
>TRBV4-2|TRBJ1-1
CASSPGQGRPVNTEAFF
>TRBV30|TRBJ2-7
CAWTASGRTSYEQYF
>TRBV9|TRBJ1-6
CASSQGQYNSPLHF
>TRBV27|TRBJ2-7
CASSTSGGRGTYEQYF
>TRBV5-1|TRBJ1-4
CASSLGDRKPNEKLFF
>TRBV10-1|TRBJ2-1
CASSGPGGGAYNEQFF
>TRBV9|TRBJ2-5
CASSASGRSQETQYF
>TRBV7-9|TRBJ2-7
CASSSDLTRSYEQYF
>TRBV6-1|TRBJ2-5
CASSEAGGWVEETQYF
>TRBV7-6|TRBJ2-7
CASSRGYEQYF
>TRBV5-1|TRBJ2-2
CASRTREGAGELFF
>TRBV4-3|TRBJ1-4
CASSQDRGVLEKLFF
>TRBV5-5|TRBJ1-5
CASSLGVLGTGGFNQPQHF
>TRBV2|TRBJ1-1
CASSEFPGQFEAFF
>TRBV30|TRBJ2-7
CASDRRGYEQYF
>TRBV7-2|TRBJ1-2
CASRVQSGGNTAYGYTF
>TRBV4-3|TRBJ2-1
CASSYRQGEQFF
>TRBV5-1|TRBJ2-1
CASSSTSGGNLFF